The 13 T cell receptor beta chains listed next were all sequenced from one sample in a study of vaccination effects on CD4 cells after COVID-19. Libraries were prepared by immunoSEQ multiplex PCR; TCRdb keeps only in-frame clonotypes and omits some of them. Counted here are roughly 15,000 clones, 76% occurring once; the ten biggest clones make up approximately 18%. Under the ViraFEST assay, PBMC were stimulated with viral peptide pools so that antigen-specific CD4+ T cells expanded. Sequencing was performed afterwards. After more than 8 days in culture, the CD4+ T cells were isolated. Convalescent patients had PCR-confirmed SARS-CoV-2 infection between March and December 2020. Subjects were given two BNT162b2 or mRNA-1273 vaccine doses. Their specific antigens are unknown. The sample was CD4+ T cells from PBMCs cultured with SARS-CoV-2 spike peptides, taken after COVID-19 vaccination. The receptors originated from a human donor who had a prior SARS-CoV-2 infection.

This chain joins TRBV30 and TRBJ1-2; D gene unclear. V lost 3 bases to trimming and J lost 4 bases, with 15 bases between them. Germline CDR1 is GTSNPN and CDR2 is SVGIG (reference sequence). The CDR3 has 14 amino acids. For the CDR3, the DNA is TGTGCCTGGAGACGAGTGAGACTACCCTATGGCTACACCTTC. It is translated as CAWRRVRLPYGYTF.

This clone was seen a handful of times. The J gene is TRBJ2-5, the V gene TRBV5-6; D gene unclear. CDR1 is SGHDT, CDR2 YYEEEE, per germline. V was trimmed by 0 bases and J by 0 bases, leaving 6 bases between them. This CDR3 region has 14 residues. The CDR3 loop reads CASSLDPYQETQYF. CDR3 nucleotides: TGTGCCAGCAGCTTGGATCCCTACCAAGAGACCCAGTACTTC. Filled out from reference TRBV5-6 and TRBJ2-5, the complete variable domain reads DAGVTQSPTHLIKTRGQQVTLRCSPKSGHDTVSWYQQALGQGPQFIFQYYEEEERQRGNFPDRFSGHQFPNYSSELNVNALLLGDSALYLCASSLDPYQETQYFGPGTRLLVL.

The rearrangement uses TRBV7-8 and TRBJ2-2, with 13 bases identical to TRBD2. The CDR3 loop spans 17 amino acids. V trimming: 2 bases; J trimming: 6 bases; junction bases outside the gene matches: 6. CDR1 is SGHVS and CDR2 is FQNEAQ in the germline V gene. As DNA, the CDR3 is TGTGCCAGCAGCTTACGGGGACTAGCGGGGATTTCCGGGGAGCTGTTTTTT. Protein product: CASSLRGLAGISGELFF.

The chain has TRBV19 and TRBJ2-3; no firm D call. Between the trimmed V and J ends, which lost 0 bases and 1 base, there was a span of 5 bases. The germline CDR1 and CDR2 sequences are LNHDA and SQIVND (reference sequence). The CDR3 extends over 14 amino acids. The CDR3 reads CASSIDHRTDTQYF. CDR3 sequence (DNA): TGTGCCAGTAGTATAGATCACCGCACAGATACGCAGTATTTT.

This sequence joins TRBV20-1 and TRBJ2-1; 7 nucleotides line up with TRBD2. CDR1 is DFQATT and CDR2 is SNEGSKA in the germline V gene (reference sequence). The CDR3 loop spans 12 amino acids. The V gene end was trimmed by 3 bases and the J gene end by 7 bases; junction bases not matched to a gene: 3. The CDR3 DNA follows: TGCAGTGCTAGTTATAGCGGGAATGAGCAGTTCTTC. It yields the protein CSASYSGNEQFF.

The chain carries TRBV6-4 and TRBJ2-3, with a weak D call TRBD1 (6 bases). Germline V gene sequence: CDR1 MRHNA, CDR2 SNTAGT. This CDR3 region has 16 residues. V lost 5 bases to trimming and J lost 0 bases, with 15 bases between them. CDR3 sequence reads: CASSLIVTGSTDTQYF. CDR3 sequence (DNA): TGTGCCAGCAGTCTGATCGTTACAGGGAGCACAGATACGCAGTATTTT.

The V gene is TRBV5-4, the J gene TRBJ1-4, with unresolved D. The CDR3 extends over 16 amino acids. V was cut by 2 bases and J by 0 bases, with 11 bases left in between. Germline V gene lookup returns CDR1 SGHNT and CDR2 YYREEE (reference sequence). The CDR3: CASSFKDRATNEKLFF. In DNA form, the CDR3 reads TGTGCCAGCAGCTTTAAAGACCGGGCAACTAATGAAAAACTGTTTTTT.

CDR3 sequence: CASSLRKRVGNEQFF. The CDR3 nucleotides are TGTGCCAGCAGTTTGCGGAAGCGGGTGGGCAATGAGCAGTTCTTC. The chain links TRBV27 to TRBJ2-1; a weak D match, TRBD2 (6 bases). Germline V lookup: CDR1 MNHEY, CDR2 SMNVEV (reference sequence). The CDR3 totals 15 residues. Trimming removed 3 bases at V and 6 bases at J, with 15 bases between.

CDR3 bases: TGTGCCAGCAGCCCCGGACAGAACCGTGAAGCTTTCTTT. Its protein is CASSPGQNREAFF. The chain has TRBV7-9 and TRBJ1-1, with D possibly matching TRBD1 (6 bases). The CDR3 extends over 13 amino acids. V was pared by 5 bases and J by 7 bases, with 14 bases between. CDR1 is SEHNR, CDR2 FQNEAQ, per germline (reference sequence).

The V gene is TRBV19, the J gene TRBJ2-7; 8 bases are a match to TRBD2. The V and J ends lost 0 bases and 4 bases, in that order; junction bases with no gene match: 14. Germline V gene lookup returns CDR1 LNHDA and CDR2 SQIVND (reference sequence). This CDR3 spans 18 amino acids. The CDR3 sequence is CASSIDHRKRERGYEQYF. In DNA form, the CDR3 reads TGTGCCAGTAGTATAGATCACCGAAAGCGGGAGAGAGGGTACGAGCAGTACTTC.

The chain carries TRBV11-3 and TRBJ2-1; 10 bases are shared with TRBD1. Germline CDR1 is SGHNT and CDR2 is YENEEA. Trimming took 2 bases from V and 14 from J; bases not matched to a gene: 6. The length of the CDR3 is 13 residues. The CDR3 protein is CASSLTPGTGEFF. The CDR3 coding sequence is TGTGCCAGCAGCTTAACCCCCGGGACAGGGGAGTTCTTC.

This chain uses TRBV29-1 with TRBJ2-7; TRBD1 aligns across 7 bases. Trimming at V came to 5 bases and at J to 4 bases, leaving 11 bases not matched to a gene. Germline V CDR1 and CDR2: SQVTM, ANQGSEA. The CDR3 is 14 residues long. The CDR3 region is CSVLQPTGKYEQYF. Here the CDR3 DNA reads TGCAGCGTTCTGCAACCGACAGGGAAGTACGAGCAGTACTTC.

The V and J genes are TRBV25-1 and TRBJ1-1; 7 bases agree with TRBD1. The CDR3 has 14 amino acids. V was pared by 4 bases and J by 3 bases, with 5 bases of the junction left unmatched. Per germline, CDR1 MGHDK and CDR2 SYGVNS. The CDR3 protein is CASSGFTGDTEAFF. CDR3 nucleotides: TGTGCCAGCAGTGGATTTACAGGGGACACTGAAGCTTTCTTT.